Here is one T cell receptor (beta chain) with its context. Its antigen is unknown. The sample comes from a study of T cell repertoires in cytomegalovirus infection. Study-wide context: TCR beta signatures that were public indicated CMV infection and matching HLA type. General observations from the study: The cumulative frequency of public TCR beta families distinguished individuals who carried CMV together with the relevant HLA.

Via MiXCR, TCRdb re-called the reads, giving one row per CDR3 protein. The sample has some 680,000 distinct CDR3 sequences, 35% seen once. The CDR3 has 15 residues. V lost 5 bases and J 12 bases, leaving 23 bases between the germline ends. Germline V gives CDR1 MDHEN, CDR2 SYDVKM. The clonotype originates from a human donor in good health (CMV status not recorded). Some clones in this sample may be carry-over from other donors' samples. Material for sequencing was PBMCs. The chain employs TRBV28 and TRBJ2-1; tentatively, D is TRBD1 (5 bases). CDR3 DNA: TGTGCCAGCAGTACCGCTAGGCTAGTGCCCCAGGGGCAGTTCTTC. This translates into CASSTARLVPQGQFF.